This T cell receptor (beta chain) is drawn from a study of PD-L1 blockade in urothelial cancer. V was shortened by 4 bases and J by 8 bases, with 10 bases between the two germline ends. The germline CDR1 and CDR2 sequences are LGHNA and YSLEER. This CDR3 comprises 12 residues. Measured with immunoSEQ multiplex PCR; TCRdb has only the in-frame clones, and not every one. The top ten hold 11% to 15% of the sample, which has around 45,000 clones, 85% to 90% seen once. The TCR originated in a woman aged 60-70 years with urothelial cancer. V and J are TRBV4-3 and TRBJ2-3; D unresolved. The sequences come from PBMCs, collected around atezolizumab (anti-PD-L1) treatment. The CDR3 DNA reads as TGCGCCAGCAGCCGGGTGGCAGGTACGCAGTATTTT. This gives the protein CASSRVAGTQYF.